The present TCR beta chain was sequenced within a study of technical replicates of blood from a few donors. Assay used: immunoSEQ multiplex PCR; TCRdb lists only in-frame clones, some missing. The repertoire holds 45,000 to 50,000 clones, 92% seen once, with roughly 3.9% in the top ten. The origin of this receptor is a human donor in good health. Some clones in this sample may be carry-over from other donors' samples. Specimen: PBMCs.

CDR3 in amino acids: CASSEGTGGYNSPLHF. The CDR3 nucleotides are TGCGCCAGCAGCGAAGGGACAGGGGGATACAATTCACCCCTCCACTTT. This chain uses TRBV5-1 with TRBJ1-6; TRBD1 aligns across 11 bases. Germline V CDR1 and CDR2: SGHRS, YFSETQ. The CDR3 is 16 residues long. V trimming: 4 bases; J trimming: 7 bases; junction bases outside the gene matches: 7.